The 15 T cell receptor beta chains given below trace back to one sample, sequenced in a study of T cell responses to AZD1222 COVID-19 vaccine. Sequencing was performed with immunoSEQ multiplex PCR; in TCRdb, only in-frame clones are kept and a portion is missing. The sample has approximately 130,000 clones; roughly nine tenths are singletons. The sample was peripheral blood, taken 28 days after the second AZD1222 dose. The source of these receptors is an adult who received the AZD1222 COVID-19 vaccine.

V is TRBV19 and J is TRBJ2-7; TRBD1 aligns across 8 bases. V lost 8 bases and J lost 0; bases outside the gene matches: 6. This CDR3 comprises 14 residues. CDR1 LNHDA and CDR2 SQIVND come from the germline V gene (reference sequence). This CDR3 is CASGPTGGSYEQYF. The CDR3 nucleotides are TGTGCCAGTGGGCCAACAGGGGGCTCCTACGAGCAGTACTTC. The full variable domain, rest sourced from reference TRBV19 and TRBJ2-7, is DGGITQSPKYLFRKEGQNVTLSCEQNLNHDAMYWYRQDPGQGLRLIYYSQIVNDFQKGDIAEGYSVSREKKESFPLTVTSAQKNPTAFYLCASGPTGGSYEQYFGPGTRLTVT.

V gene TRBV19 combines with J gene TRBJ1-6; tentatively, D is TRBD1 (6 bases). The CDR3 is 14 amino acids. Germline V lookup: CDR1 LNHDA, CDR2 SQIVND (reference sequence). Deletions cut 5 bases from V and 8 bases from J, with 13 bases between. The CDR3 loop is CASSVTGGDSPLHF. As DNA, the CDR3 is TGTGCCAGTAGTGTGACAGGAGGAGATTCACCCCTCCACTTT.

The chain combines TRBV7-8 with TRBJ1-1; D not certain. The V end was cut by 0 bases, the J end by 7 bases, with 9 bases between. The CDR3 contains 13 residues. CDR1 is SGHVS, CDR2 FQNEAQ, per germline. CDR3 in DNA: TGTGCCAGCAGCTTAGCCAGGAGGAATGAAGCTTTCTTT. This encodes CASSLARRNEAFF.

The genes are TRBV10-1 and TRBJ2-2, with 8 bases aligning to TRBD1. Germline V gene data show CDR1 as WNHNN and CDR2 as SYGVQD (reference sequence). The CDR3 length is 15 residues. V lost 5 bases and J lost 1; bases outside the gene matches: 3. The CDR3 sequence is CASSNDRGNTGELFF. As DNA, the CDR3 is TGCGCCAGCAGTAACGACAGGGGGAACACCGGGGAGCTGTTTTTT.

The chain couples TRBV30 to TRBJ2-3, with D hard to call. The CDR3 loop spans 14 amino acids. Trimming removed 3 bases from V and 5 bases from J, with 15 bases in between. Germline V gene sequence: CDR1 GTSNPN, CDR2 SVGIG (reference sequence). CDR3 bases: TGTGCCTGGAGGAGCGCCCAGGCGATAGATACGCAGTATTTT. Its translation: CAWRSAQAIDTQYF.

CDR3 bases: TGTGCCAGCAGCTTAGTGGTACTGGGAAACACCATATATTTT. The encoded protein is CASSLVVLGNTIYF. The chain carries TRBV7-9 and TRBJ1-3; D is undetermined. The germline V gene encodes CDR1 SEHNR and CDR2 FQNEAQ (reference sequence). The CDR3 extends over 14 amino acids. Deletions cut 1 base from V and 4 bases from J, with 8 bases between.

The CDR3 DNA is TGTGCCAGCAGCTTAGGTCGTGCCCCAGAGACCCAGTACTTC. Protein: CASSLGRAPETQYF. The V call is TRBV7-2, the J call TRBJ2-5; no reliable D call. The V gene lost 1 base and the J gene lost 4 bases, with 10 bases spanning the gap. The CDR3 contains 14 residues. Germline V gene data show CDR1 as SGHTA and CDR2 as FQGNSA.

The chain joins TRBV9 to TRBJ1-3; no clear D. This CDR3 is 14 amino acids long. The germline CDR1 and CDR2 sequences are SGDLS and YYNGEE. Deletions cut 6 bases from V and 0 bases from J, with 10 bases between. The CDR3 coding sequence is TGTGCCAGCACCCCAGAGTTCTCTGGAAACACCATATATTTT. This gives the protein CASTPEFSGNTIYF.

The chain uses TRBV15 and TRBJ1-5; D may be TRBD1 (5 bases). The CDR3 runs to 16 residues. Trimming took 4 bases from V and 7 from J, leaving 20 bases between them. Per germline, CDR1 LNHNV and CDR2 YYDKDF (reference sequence). CDR3 bases: TGTGCCACCAGCAACCCCATCGGGGCCCTGGGGCAGCCCCAGCATTTT. This gives the protein CATSNPIGALGQPQHF.

The J gene is TRBJ2-3, the V gene TRBV5-5, with D maybe TRBD2 (6 bases). CDR1 and CDR2 (germline): SGHKS, YYEKEE (reference sequence). The CDR3 covers 13 residues. V lost 1 base and J lost 10, with 13 bases in between. The DNA of the CDR3 is TGTGCCAGCAGCTTGCATCCGGGGGAGGCGCAGTATTTT. This sequence encodes CASSLHPGEAQYF.

The chain is built from TRBV20-1 and TRBJ2-7; D remains unclear. Germline lookup yields CDR1 DFQATT and CDR2 SNEGSKA (reference sequence). CDR3 length: 12 residues. Between the trimmed V and J ends, which lost 3 bases and 1 base, there was a span of 7 bases. CDR3 region: CSASTDSYEQYF. The CDR3 coding sequence is TGCAGTGCTAGTACGGATTCCTACGAGCAGTACTTC.

This chain connects TRBV30 to TRBJ1-2, with D possibly matching TRBD1 (6 bases). Germline V gives CDR1 GTSNPN, CDR2 SVGIG (reference sequence). The CDR3 consists of 13 residues. The V end lost 5 bases, the J end lost 5 bases, and 15 bases lay between the germline ends. CDR3 in amino acids: CAWGGGLGYGYTF. The CDR3 nucleotides read TGTGCCTGGGGAGGGGGATTGGGTTATGGCTACACCTTC.

This clone was seen more than once but under ten times. This chain joins TRBV6-5 and TRBJ1-5, with D hard to call. This CDR3 region has 16 residues. CDR1 MNHEY and CDR2 SVGAGI come from the germline V gene. V shed 2 bases and J shed 1 base, with 12 bases lying between them. CDR3 residues: CASSYNGGVSNQPQHF. The DNA of the CDR3 is TGTGCCAGCAGTTACAACGGTGGGGTAAGCAATCAGCCCCAGCATTTT.

The chain links TRBV18 to TRBJ1-6, with D tentatively TRBD1 (5 bases). Germline V gene lookup returns CDR1 KGHSH and CDR2 LQKENI. The CDR3 has 14 residues. Trimming left V 3 bases short and J 7 bases short, with 10 bases between. The CDR3 DNA reads TGTGCCAGCTCACCCGGGTGGGACAATTCACCCCTCCACTTT. It is translated as CASSPGWDNSPLHF.

This chain joins TRBV18 and TRBJ2-1; D is unclear. The CDR3 spans 14 residues. V was cut by 3 bases and J by 8 bases, with 14 bases left in between. Germline V gives CDR1 KGHSH, CDR2 LQKENI. The CDR3 DNA reads TGTGCCAGCTCACCCCGACAAGGATATGATGAGCAGTTCTTC. It translates to CASSPRQGYDEQFF. Full variable domain (outside the CDR3, taken from reference TRBV18 and TRBJ2-1): NAGVMQNPRHLVRRRGQEARLRCSPMKGHSHVYWYRQLPEEGLKFMVYLQKENIIDESGMPKERFSAEFPKEGPSILRIQQVVRGDSAAYFCASSPRQGYDEQFFGPGTRLTVL.